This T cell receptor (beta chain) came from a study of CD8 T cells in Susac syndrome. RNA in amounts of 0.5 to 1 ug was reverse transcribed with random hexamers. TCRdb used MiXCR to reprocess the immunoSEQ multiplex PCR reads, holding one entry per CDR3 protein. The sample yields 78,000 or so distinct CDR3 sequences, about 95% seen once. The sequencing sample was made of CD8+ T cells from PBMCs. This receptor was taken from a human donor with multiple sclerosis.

The CDR3 nucleotides are TGCAGTGCTACTCCTGACTACTCCTACGAGCAGTACTTC. It specifies CSATPDYSYEQYF. The rearrangement uses TRBV20-1 and TRBJ2-7; D is perhaps TRBD2 (5 bases). Germline V gives CDR1 DFQATT, CDR2 SNEGSKA (reference sequence). Trimming took off 4 bases at V and 0 bases at J, with 10 bases between the two ends. CDR3 length: 13 residues.